This T cell receptor beta chain is from a study of T cell responses to AZD1222 COVID-19 vaccine. This table comes from immunoSEQ multiplex PCR, and its TCRdb copy is limited to in-frame clones, with some not included. Here the sample spans approximately 79,000 clones, 80% to 90% being singletons. The CDR3 has 15 residues. The ends lost 5 bases at V and 5 bases at J; junction bases unmatched: 5. Germline-derived CDR1 and CDR2 are MNHEY and SMNVEV (reference sequence). General study findings and limits: Repertoire samples came only from after the peak T cell response. With dominance at 160-218 and 743-854, vaccine-associated CD4 TCRs spanned spike. Recipients of two AZD1222 doses showed rising Spike-specific TCR breadth and depth. Recipients of AZD1222 seropositive at baseline numbered only 6 or 7.

Note on this clone: Antigen unknown.

The sequence came from an adult in good health. Sequencing was performed on peripheral blood, taken on day 0 of AZD1222 vaccination. V and J are TRBV27 and TRBJ1-4, with 10 bases lining up with TRBD1. CDR3: CASSPRTGGNEKLFF. The CDR3 nucleotides are TGTGCCAGCAGTCCCCGGACAGGGGGAAATGAAAAACTGTTTTTT.